This T cell receptor (beta chain) was identified in a study of blood T cell repertoires in COVID-19. Study details: T cells, B-cell-depleted T cells, or PBMCs provided the cDNA or gDNA that served as material.

V was pared by 0 bases and J by 3 bases, with 2 bases of the junction left unmatched. Germline V gene lookup returns CDR1 SGHRS and CDR2 YFSETQ. The CDR3 is 15 residues long. Participants had their cohort set by participant-reported clinical history. All recovered Cohort 3 donors got two negative PCRs, got clearance, or saw symptom resolution. The repertoire was sequenced with immunoSEQ multiplex PCR; TCRdb's copy has only in-frame clones and lacks some. This sample has hundreds of thousands of clones; around nine tenths occur once, and the top ten carry roughly 9%. Sample: PBMCs or T cells enriched from blood (not recorded which). The origin of this receptor is a middle-aged man who had recovered from COVID-19. The J gene is TRBJ2-7, the V gene TRBV5-1; 11 bases are shared with TRBD1. The CDR3 loop reads CASSLGGTGGYEQYF. For the CDR3, the DNA is TGCGCCAGCAGCTTGGGAGGGACAGGGGGCTACGAGCAGTACTTC.